A single sample gave rise to the 2 T cell receptor beta chains below, sequenced in a study of beta chain features in type 1 diabetes. cDNA synthesis used the whole RNA isolate, giving expressed TCRB sequences. Data came from immunoSEQ multiplex PCR; TCRdb stores just in-frame clones and leaves some out. The data contain 600,000 to 650,000 clones, less than 20% of them singletons. The sequenced material came from naive CD4+ T cells from blood. The receptors originated from a young man in good health.

V gene TRBV28 combines with J gene TRBJ2-1; 9 bases align to TRBD2. Trimming took 1 base from V and 9 from J; bases not matched to a gene: 19. CDR1 and CDR2 from the germline V gene are MDHEN and SYDVKM. The CDR3 sequence is 19 residues long. CDR3 amino acids: CASSLFLRGSSGRSFEQFF. The CDR3 nucleotides are TGTGCCAGCAGTTTATTTCTAAGGGGAAGTAGCGGGAGAAGTTTTGAGCAGTTCTTC.

This clone was counted many times. DNA for the CDR3: TGTGCCAGCAGCCCCTCCAGAAGGAGCTGGGATAGGAATGAGCAGTTCTTC. Translated: CASSPSRRSWDRNEQFF. This rearrangement joins TRBV14 to TRBJ2-1, with D uncertain. Germline values: CDR1 SGHDN, CDR2 FVKESK. This CDR3 has 17 residues. Deletions cut 4 bases from V and 7 bases from J, with 23 bases between.